This TCR beta chain was profiled in a study of beta chain features in type 1 diabetes. The CDR3 covers 13 residues. V was shortened by 3 bases and J by 8 bases, with 13 bases between the two germline ends. Germline CDR1 is SNHLY and CDR2 is FYNNEI. A word on this clone: Its antigen remains unknown.

Sorting produced populations that all topped 95% purity. Expressed TCRB transcripts got sequenced, as all isolated RNA was reverse transcribed. Repertoires were generated with immunoSEQ multiplex PCR, while TCRdb's copy carries only in-frame clones and drops some. The sample has a few hundred thousand clones, roughly 21% seen once. Notes on the study in general: Naive, central memory and regulatory TCRB repertoires appeared more similar among patients than healthy donors. PCR might preferentially amplify shorter templates, equally in patients and controls. Type 1 diabetes patients had moderately but significantly shorter TCRB CDR3s in all four CD4+ subsets.

V gene TRBV2 combines with J gene TRBJ1-2; D unresolved. The source of this sequence is a woman between 18 and 30 years old in good health. The specimen sequenced was naive CD4+ T cells from blood. The CDR3, as DNA: TGTGCCAGCAGTGAGACTCGTCTGGAGGGCTACACCTTC. This translates into CASSETRLEGYTF.